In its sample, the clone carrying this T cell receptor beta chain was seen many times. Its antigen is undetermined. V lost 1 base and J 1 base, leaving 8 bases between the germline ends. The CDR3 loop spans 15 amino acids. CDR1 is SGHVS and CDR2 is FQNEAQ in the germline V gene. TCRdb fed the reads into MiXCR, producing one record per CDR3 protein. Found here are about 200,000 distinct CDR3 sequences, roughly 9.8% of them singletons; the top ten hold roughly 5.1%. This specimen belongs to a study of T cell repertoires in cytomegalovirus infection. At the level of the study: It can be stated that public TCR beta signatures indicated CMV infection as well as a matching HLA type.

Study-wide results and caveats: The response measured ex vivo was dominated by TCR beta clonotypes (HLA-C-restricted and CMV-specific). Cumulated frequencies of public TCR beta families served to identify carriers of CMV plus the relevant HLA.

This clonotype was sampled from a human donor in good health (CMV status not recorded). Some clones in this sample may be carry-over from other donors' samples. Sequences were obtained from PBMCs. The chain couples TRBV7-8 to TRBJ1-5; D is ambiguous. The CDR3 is CASSLGELSNQPQHF. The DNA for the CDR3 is TGTGCCAGCAGCTTAGGCGAGTTGAGCAATCAGCCCCAGCATTTT.